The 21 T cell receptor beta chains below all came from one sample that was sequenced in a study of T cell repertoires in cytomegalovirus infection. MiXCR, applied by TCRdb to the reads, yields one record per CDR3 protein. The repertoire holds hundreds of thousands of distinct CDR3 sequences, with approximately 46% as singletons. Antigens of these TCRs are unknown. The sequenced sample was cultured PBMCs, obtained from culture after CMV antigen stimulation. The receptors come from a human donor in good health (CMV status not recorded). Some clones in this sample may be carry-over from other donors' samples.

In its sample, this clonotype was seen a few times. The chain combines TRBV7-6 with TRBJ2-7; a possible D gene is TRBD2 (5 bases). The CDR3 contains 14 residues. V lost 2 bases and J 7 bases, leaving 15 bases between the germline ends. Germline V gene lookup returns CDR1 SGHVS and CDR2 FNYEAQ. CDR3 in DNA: TGTGCCAGCAGCTTACGGGGTGAGGACTCAGAGCAGTACTTC. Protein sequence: CASSLRGEDSEQYF.

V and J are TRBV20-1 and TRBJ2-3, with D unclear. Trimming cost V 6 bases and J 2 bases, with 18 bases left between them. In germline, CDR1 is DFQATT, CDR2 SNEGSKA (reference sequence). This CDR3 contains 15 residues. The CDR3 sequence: CSAPIAATPTDTQYF. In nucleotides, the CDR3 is TGCAGTGCGCCCATTGCCGCCACACCCACAGATACGCAGTATTTT.

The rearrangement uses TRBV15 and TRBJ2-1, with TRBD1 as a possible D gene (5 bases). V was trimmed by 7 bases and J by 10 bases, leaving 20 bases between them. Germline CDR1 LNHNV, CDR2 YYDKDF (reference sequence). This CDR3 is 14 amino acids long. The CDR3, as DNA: TGTGCCACCAACCCACAAAGGGGCAGCGCCGAGCAGTTCTTC. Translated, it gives CATNPQRGSAEQFF.

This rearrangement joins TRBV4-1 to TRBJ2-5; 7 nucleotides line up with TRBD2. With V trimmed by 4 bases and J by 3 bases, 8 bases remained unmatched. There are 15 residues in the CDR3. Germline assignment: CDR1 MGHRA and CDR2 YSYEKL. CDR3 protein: CASSPGRTREETQYF. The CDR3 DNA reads TGCGCCAGCAGCCCCGGAAGGACTAGGGAAGAGACCCAGTACTTC.

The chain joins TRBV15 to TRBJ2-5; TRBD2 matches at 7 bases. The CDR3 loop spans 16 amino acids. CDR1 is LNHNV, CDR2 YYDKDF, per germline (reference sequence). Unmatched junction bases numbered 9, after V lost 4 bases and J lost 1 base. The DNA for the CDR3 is TGTGCCACCAGCAAACCAAGCGGGACCCTCCAAGAGACCCAGTACTTC. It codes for CATSKPSGTLQETQYF.

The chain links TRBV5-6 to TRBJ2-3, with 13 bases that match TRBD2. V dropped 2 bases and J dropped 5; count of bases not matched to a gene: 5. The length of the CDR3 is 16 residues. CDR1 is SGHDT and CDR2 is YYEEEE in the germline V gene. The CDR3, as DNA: TGTGCCAGCAGCTTCCCGACTAGCGGGGGGAGAGATACGCAGTATTTT. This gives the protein CASSFPTSGGRDTQYF.

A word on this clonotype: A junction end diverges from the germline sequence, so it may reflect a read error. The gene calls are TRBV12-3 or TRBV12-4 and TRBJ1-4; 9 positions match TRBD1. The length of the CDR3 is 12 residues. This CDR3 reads CASSLGDRVLFF. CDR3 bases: TGTGCCAGCAGTTTAGGGGACAGGGTATTGTTTTTC.

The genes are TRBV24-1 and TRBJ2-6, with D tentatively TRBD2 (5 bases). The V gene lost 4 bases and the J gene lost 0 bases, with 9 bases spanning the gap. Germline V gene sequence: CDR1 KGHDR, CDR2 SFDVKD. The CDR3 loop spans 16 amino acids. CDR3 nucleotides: TGTGCCACCAGTGAGTCAGAGGGCTCTGGGGCCAACGTCCTGACTTTC. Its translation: CATSESEGSGANVLTF.

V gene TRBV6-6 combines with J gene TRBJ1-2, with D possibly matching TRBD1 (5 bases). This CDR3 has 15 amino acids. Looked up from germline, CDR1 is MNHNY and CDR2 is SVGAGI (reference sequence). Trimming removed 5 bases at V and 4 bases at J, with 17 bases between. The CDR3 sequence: CASSRRVQGSYGYTF. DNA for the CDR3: TGTGCCAGCAGTCGCCGGGTCCAGGGAAGCTATGGCTACACCTTC.

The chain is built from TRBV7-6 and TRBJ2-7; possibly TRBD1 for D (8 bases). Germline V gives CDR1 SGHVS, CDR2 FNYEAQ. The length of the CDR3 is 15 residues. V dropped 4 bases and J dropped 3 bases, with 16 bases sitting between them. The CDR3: CASSSDRGLFYEQYF. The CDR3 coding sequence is TGTGCCAGCAGCTCAGACAGGGGACTATTCTACGAGCAGTACTTC.

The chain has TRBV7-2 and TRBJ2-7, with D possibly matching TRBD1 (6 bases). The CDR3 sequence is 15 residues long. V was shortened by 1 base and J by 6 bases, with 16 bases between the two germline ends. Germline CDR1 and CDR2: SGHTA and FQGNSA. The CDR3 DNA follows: TGTGCCAGCAGCTTAGGACGCCAGGGGAGAGGCGAGCAGTACTTC. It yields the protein CASSLGRQGRGEQYF. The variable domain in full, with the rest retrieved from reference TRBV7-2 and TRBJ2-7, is GAGVSQSPSNKVTEKGKDVELRCDPISGHTALYWYRQSLGQGLEFLIYFQGNSAPDKSGLPSDRFSAERTGGSVSTLTIQRTQQEDSAVYLCASSLGRQGRGEQYFGPGTRLTVT.

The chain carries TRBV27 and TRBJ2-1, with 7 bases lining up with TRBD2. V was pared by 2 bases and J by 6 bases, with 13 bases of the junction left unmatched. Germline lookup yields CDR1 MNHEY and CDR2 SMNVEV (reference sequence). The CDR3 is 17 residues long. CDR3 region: CASSLSRRWGEGNEQFF. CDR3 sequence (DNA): TGTGCCAGCAGTTTAAGTCGGAGGTGGGGGGAGGGCAATGAGCAGTTCTTC.

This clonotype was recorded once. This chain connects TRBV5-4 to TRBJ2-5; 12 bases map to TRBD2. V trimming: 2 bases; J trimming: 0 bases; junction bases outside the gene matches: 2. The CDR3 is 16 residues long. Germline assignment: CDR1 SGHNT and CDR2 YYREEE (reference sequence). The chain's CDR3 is CASSLLAGGHQETQYF. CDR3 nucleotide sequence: TGTGCCAGCAGCTTACTAGCGGGAGGACACCAAGAGACCCAGTACTTC.

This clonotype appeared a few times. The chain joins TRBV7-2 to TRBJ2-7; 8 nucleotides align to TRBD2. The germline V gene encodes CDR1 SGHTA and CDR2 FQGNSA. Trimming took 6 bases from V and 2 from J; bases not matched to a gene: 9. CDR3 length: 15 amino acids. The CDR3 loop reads CASSRRGGDAYEQYF. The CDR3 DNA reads TGTGCCAGCAGTCGACGGGGGGGCGATGCCTACGAGCAGTACTTC.

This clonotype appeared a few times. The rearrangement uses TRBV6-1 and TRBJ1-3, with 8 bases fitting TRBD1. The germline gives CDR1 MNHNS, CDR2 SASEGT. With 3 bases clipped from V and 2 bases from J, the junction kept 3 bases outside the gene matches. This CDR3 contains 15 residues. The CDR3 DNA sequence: TGTGCCAGCAGTGAGGACAGGGATCCTGGAAACACCATATATTTT. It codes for CASSEDRDPGNTIYF.

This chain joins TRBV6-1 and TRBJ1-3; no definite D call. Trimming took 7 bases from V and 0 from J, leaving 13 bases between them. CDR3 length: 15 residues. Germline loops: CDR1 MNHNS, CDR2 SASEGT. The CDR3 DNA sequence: TGTGCCAGCAAGACCCCAATAAACTCTGGAAACACCATATATTTT. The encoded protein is CASKTPINSGNTIYF.

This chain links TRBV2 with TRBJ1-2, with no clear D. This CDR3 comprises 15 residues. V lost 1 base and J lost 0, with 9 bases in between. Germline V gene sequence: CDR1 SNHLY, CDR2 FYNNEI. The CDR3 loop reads CASSEGRGANYGYTF. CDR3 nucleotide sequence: TGTGCCAGCAGTGAAGGTCGGGGAGCTAACTATGGCTACACCTTC. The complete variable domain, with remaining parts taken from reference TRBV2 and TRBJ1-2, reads EPEVTQTPSHQVTQMGQEVILRCVPISNHLYFYWYRQILGQKVEFLVSFYNNEISEKSEIFDDQFSVERPDGSNFTLKIRSTKLEDSAMYFCASSEGRGANYGYTFGSGTRLTVV.

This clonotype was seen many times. The CDR3 DNA sequence: TGTGCCAGCAGTTTTGGTCGCCAAGAGACCCAGTACTTC. Residues: CASSFGRQETQYF. The V call is TRBV12-3 or TRBV12-4, the J call TRBJ2-5; D uncertain. Trimming left V 3 bases short and J 1 base short, with 6 bases between. The length of the CDR3 is 13 residues.

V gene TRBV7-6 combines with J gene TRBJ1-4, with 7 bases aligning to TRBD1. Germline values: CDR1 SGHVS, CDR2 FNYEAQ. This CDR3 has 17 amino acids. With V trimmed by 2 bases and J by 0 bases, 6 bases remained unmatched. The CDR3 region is CASSLTLGQATNEKLFF. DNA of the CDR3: TGTGCCAGCAGCTTAACGCTCGGACAGGCAACTAATGAAAAACTGTTTTTT.

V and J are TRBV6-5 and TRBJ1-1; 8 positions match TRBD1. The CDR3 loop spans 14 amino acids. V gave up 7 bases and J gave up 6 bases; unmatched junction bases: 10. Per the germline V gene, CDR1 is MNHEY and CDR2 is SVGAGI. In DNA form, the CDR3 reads TGTGCCAGCAAGGTGGACAGGGAGTGGCCTGAAGCTTTCTTT. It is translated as CASKVDREWPEAFF.

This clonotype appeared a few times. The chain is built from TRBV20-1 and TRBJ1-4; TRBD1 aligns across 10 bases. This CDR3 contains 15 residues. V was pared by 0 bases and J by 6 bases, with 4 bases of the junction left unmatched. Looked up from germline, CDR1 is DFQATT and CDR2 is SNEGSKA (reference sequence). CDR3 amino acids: CSARDRGTGDEKLFF. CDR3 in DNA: TGCAGTGCTAGAGACCGCGGGACAGGGGATGAAAAACTGTTTTTT.